A single sample gave rise to the 6 T cell receptor beta chains below, sequenced in a study of a mutant IDH1 vaccine in newly diagnosed glioma. The sample's time point: baseline, week 1 (first vaccination visit). Treatment denoted: pre-vaccination baseline after standard-of-care therapy. Sequenced by immunoSEQ multiplex PCR; TCRdb stores in-frame clones only, minus some. The table has 90,000 to 95,000 clones, 83% seen once. This specimen was PBMCs, taken from a glioma patient treated with radiotherapy, temozolomide or both. The receptors stem from a woman in her forties or fifties with glioma.

There are a few counts of this clone. This chain links TRBV5-1 with TRBJ1-2; no clear D. CDR1 is SGHRS, CDR2 YFSETQ, per germline. V lost 0 bases and J lost 5, with 11 bases in between. The CDR3 loop spans 14 amino acids. The CDR3 nucleotides are TGCGCCAGCAGCTTGGACGGAGCGGGGTATGGCTACACCTTC. Translated, it gives CASSLDGAGYGYTF.

The V call is TRBV5-4, the J call TRBJ1-1; no clear D. The V gene's germline CDR1 is SGHNT and CDR2 YYREEE (reference sequence). This CDR3 spans 14 amino acids. With 6 bases removed from V and 4 bases from J, the gap between germline ends came to 16 bases. This chain's CDR3 is CASIPSTLSTEAFF. The CDR3 DNA reads as TGTGCCAGCATCCCCTCAACCTTGAGCACTGAAGCTTTCTTT. The full variable domain, rest sourced from reference TRBV5-4 and TRBJ1-1, is ETGVTQSPTHLIKTRGQQVTLRCSSQSGHNTVSWYQQALGQGPQFIFQYYREEENGRGNFPPRFSGLQFPNYSSELNVNALELDDSALYLCASIPSTLSTEAFFGQGTRLTVV.

This sequence joins TRBV5-6 and TRBJ1-1; TRBD1 matches at 9 bases. With 6 bases clipped from V and 5 bases from J, the junction kept 11 bases outside the gene matches. Per germline, CDR1 SGHDT and CDR2 YYEEEE. There are 15 residues in the CDR3. CDR3 sequence (DNA): TGTGCCAGCACCATCAACAGGGGGCGATGGACTGAAGCTTTCTTT. As protein: CASTINRGRWTEAFF.

The rearrangement uses TRBV6-6 and TRBJ1-3, with TRBD1 identical over 7 bases. V shed 6 bases, J shed 0 bases, and the junction held 8 bases outside the gene matches. The germline gives CDR1 MNHNY, CDR2 SVGAGI (reference sequence). This CDR3 has 16 residues. CDR3 residues: CASSSRDSSSGNTIYF. The CDR3 DNA sequence: TGTGCCAGCAGCTCTAGGGACAGTTCCTCTGGAAACACCATATATTTT.

V and J are TRBV4-3 and TRBJ2-7; D gene uncertain. The CDR3 spans 15 residues. Trimming took off 0 bases at V and 0 bases at J, with 9 bases between the two ends. The germline CDR1 and CDR2 sequences are LGHNA and YSLEER. CDR3 DNA sequence: TGCGCCAGCAGCCAAGACGGAGCCCACTCCTACGAGCAGTACTTC. This encodes CASSQDGAHSYEQYF.

This chain uses TRBV30 with TRBJ2-3; 7 bases agree with TRBD2. This CDR3 region has 15 residues. Trimming at V came to 3 bases and at J to 5 bases, leaving 11 bases not matched to a gene. CDR1 and CDR2 from the germline V gene are GTSNPN and SVGIG (reference sequence). Here the CDR3 DNA reads TGTGCCTGGAGCGCCTCGGTTTGGGGGGGAGATACGCAGTATTTT. Its protein is CAWSASVWGGDTQYF.